Below, 10 T cell receptor beta chains from the same sample are listed, as sequenced in a study of cytomegalovirus exposure and HLA in healthy donors. Some clones are missing from TCRdb's copy, which holds only in-frame ones; the method was immunoSEQ multiplex PCR. The sample lists roughly 100,000 clones, about 85% occurring once. The sequenced material came from PBMCs. Receptors originate from a woman younger than 30 in good health and CMV-seropositive.

V and J are TRBV7-9 and TRBJ2-1, with D maybe TRBD2 (6 bases). CDR3 length: 13 amino acids. The V end was cut by 3 bases, the J end by 12 bases, with 15 bases between. Germline V CDR1 and CDR2: SEHNR, FQNEAQ (reference sequence). CDR3 residues: CASSLPQGSGQFF. CDR3 DNA: TGTGCCAGCAGCTTGCCCCAGGGTAGCGGGCAGTTCTTC.

CDR3 sequence (DNA): TGCAGCACCCGCGGGGGGGGCACAGATACGCAGTATTTT. Protein: CSTRGGGTDTQYF. The chain has TRBV29-1 and TRBJ2-3; TRBD2 aligns across 9 bases. V lost 8 bases, J lost 1 base, and 4 bases stayed unmatched. CDR1 and CDR2 (germline): SQVTM, ANQGSEA. The CDR3 consists of 13 residues.

The V call is TRBV19, the J call TRBJ1-1, with 9 bases aligning to TRBD1. Losses at the gene ends were 3 bases for V and 0 bases for J; bases not matched to a gene: 8. The CDR3 length is 17 residues. Germline-derived CDR1 and CDR2 are LNHDA and SQIVND (reference sequence). CDR3: CASSILGTGWMNTEAFF. The CDR3 DNA reads as TGTGCCAGTAGTATTCTGGGGACAGGGTGGATGAACACTGAAGCTTTCTTT.

V is TRBV18 and J is TRBJ2-7, with D perhaps TRBD2 (6 bases). The CDR3 sequence is 12 residues long. Per the germline V gene, CDR1 is KGHSH and CDR2 is LQKENI. V shed 3 bases and J shed 6 bases, with 9 bases lying between them. The CDR3 region is CASSPWRGEQYF. The CDR3 DNA sequence: TGTGCCAGCTCACCCTGGAGGGGCGAGCAGTACTTC.

This clone was counted a single time. V gene TRBV29-1 combines with J gene TRBJ1-4; TRBD1 might be the D (6 bases). This CDR3 comprises 13 residues. V lost 4 bases to trimming and J lost 7 bases, with 13 bases between them. From germline, CDR1 is SQVTM and CDR2 ANQGSEA. The CDR3 DNA is TGCAGCGTTGTCATCAGGGGTGGTGAAAAACTGTTTTTT. Translating it yields CSVVIRGGEKLFF.

This clone came up once. This rearrangement joins TRBV4-3 to TRBJ1-4, with D possibly matching TRBD1 (6 bases). Germline V CDR1 and CDR2: LGHNA, YSLEER. The germline V and J ends were trimmed by 3 bases and 7 bases, with 12 bases remaining between them. The CDR3 has 14 residues. The chain's CDR3 is CASSQYGTPEKLFF. CDR3 nucleotides: TGCGCCAGCAGCCAGTACGGGACACCTGAAAAACTGTTTTTT.

This clone occurred once. This chain uses TRBV25-1 with TRBJ2-5, with TRBD2 matching over 12 bases. Per the germline V gene, CDR1 is MGHDK and CDR2 is SYGVNS. CDR3 size: 18 residues. With 4 bases clipped from V and 5 bases from J, the junction kept 14 bases outside the gene matches. As DNA, the CDR3 is TGTGCCAGCAGTGGATTCAGGGCTAGCGGGGGGGCTCGGGAGACCCAGTACTTC. Translation: CASSGFRASGGARETQYF.

V and J are TRBV4-2 and TRBJ1-6; 7 nucleotides line up with TRBD1. The CDR3 spans 17 residues. Losses at the gene ends were 4 bases for V and 3 bases for J; bases not matched to a gene: 9. Germline V gene lookup returns CDR1 LGHNA and CDR2 YNFKEQ. The CDR3 here is CASSRKGQLLYNSPLHF. The CDR3 DNA sequence: TGTGCCAGCAGCCGGAAGGGACAGCTTCTCTATAATTCACCCCTCCACTTT.

The gene calls are TRBV4-2 and TRBJ1-4, with 9 bases lining up with TRBD1. CDR1 and CDR2 from the germline V gene are LGHNA and YNFKEQ. CDR3 length: 16 residues. V dropped 0 bases and J dropped 8; count of bases not matched to a gene: 7. The CDR3 here is CASSQEGDRVKEKLFF. The CDR3 DNA follows: TGTGCCAGCAGCCAAGAAGGGGACAGGGTGAAGGAAAAACTGTTTTTT.

A single count supports this clone. The V call is TRBV15, the J call TRBJ1-4, with TRBD1 as a possible D gene (6 bases). CDR1 and CDR2 from the germline V gene are LNHNV and YYDKDF (reference sequence). The CDR3 totals 14 residues. V gave up 5 bases and J gave up 3 bases, with 10 bases separating them. CDR3 DNA: TGTGCCACCAGCGGGACAATTCCTAATGAAAAACTGTTTTTT. This encodes CATSGTIPNEKLFF.